The source of this T cell receptor (beta chain) is a study of blood T cell repertoires in COVID-19. Study-wide context: The United States, Italy and Spain provided the acute and convalescent COVID-19 samples. T cells, B-cell-depleted T cells, or PBMCs provided the cDNA or gDNA that served as material.

TCRdb keeps only in-frame clones here, not all; method: immunoSEQ multiplex PCR. The sample holds more than 90,000 clones, about 80% seen once. Germline assignment: CDR1 MNHEY and CDR2 SVGAGI. V was pared by 6 bases and J by 6 bases, with 18 bases between. The CDR3 runs 15 residues. The chain employs TRBV6-5 and TRBJ2-1; the D gene is possibly TRBD1 (6 bases). The receptor was derived from a man in his 60s with acute or convalescent COVID-19. Sequencing was performed on peripheral blood. CDR3 loop: CASSFGQLALNEQFF. CDR3 nucleotides: TGTGCCAGCAGCTTCGGACAGCTCGCCCTCAATGAGCAGTTCTTC.